Shown below are 25 T cell receptor beta chains from a single sample sequenced in a study of vaccination effects on CD4 cells after COVID-19. These TCRs' antigens remain unknown. The repertoire was sequenced with immunoSEQ multiplex PCR; TCRdb's copy has only in-frame clones and lacks some. The table has about 38,000 clones, around 67% seen once. Expansion with viral peptide pools was applied to antigen-specific CD4+ T cells by the ViraFEST assay prior to sequencing. The culture ran for about 11 days, and then CD4+ T cells were isolated. All vaccine recipients tested negative for nucleocapsid antibodies and had never contracted SARS-CoV-2 infection. The source was CD4+ T cells from PBMCs cultured with SARS-CoV-2 spike peptides, collected before COVID-19 vaccination. The receptor source for this set is a human donor who received a COVID-19 vaccine.

The V gene is TRBV19, the J gene TRBJ2-1, with D unresolved. The CDR3 sequence is 15 residues long. From germline, CDR1 is LNHDA and CDR2 SQIVND (reference sequence). Trimming shortened V by 4 bases and J by 2 bases, and 12 bases separated the two germline ends. The DNA of the CDR3 is TGTGCCAGTAGTAAGGCGACAAAGACCTACAATGAGCAGTTCTTC. It yields the protein CASSKATKTYNEQFF.

This chain links TRBV3-1 (or the pseudogene TRBV3-2) with TRBJ1-1, with 7 positions matching TRBD1. Germline CDR1 and CDR2: LGHDT and YNNKEL (reference sequence). This CDR3 has 14 amino acids. With V trimmed by 3 bases and J by 0 bases, 1 base remained unmatched. CDR3: CASSQGTVNTEAFF. CDR3 nucleotide sequence: TGTGCCAGCAGCCAGGGGACAGTGAACACTGAAGCTTTCTTT.

This clone was seen more than once but under ten times. The chain couples TRBV29-1 to TRBJ1-2; the D is unclear. The CDR3 is 11 residues long. The germline V and J ends were trimmed by 6 bases and 8 bases, with 13 bases remaining between them. Germline lookup yields CDR1 SQVTM and CDR2 ANQGSEA. CDR3 coding DNA: TGCAGCGTGGGAGGCTCCTGGGGCTACACCTTC. Translating it yields CSVGGSWGYTF.

The chain carries TRBV6-5 and TRBJ2-2; the D gene is possibly TRBD1 (6 bases). Germline CDR1 and CDR2: MNHEY and SVGAGI. V gave up 6 bases and J gave up 1 base, with 9 bases separating them. The length of the CDR3 is 14 residues. CDR3 nucleotide sequence: TGTGCCAGCAGCCTGACAGGGAACACCGGGGAGCTGTTTTTT. Translating gives CASSLTGNTGELFF.

The chain has TRBV6-1 and TRBJ1-5; no reliable D call. Germline values: CDR1 MNHNS, CDR2 SASEGT. The CDR3 has 12 amino acids. V lost 2 bases and J 8 bases, leaving 7 bases between the germline ends. CDR3 coding DNA: TGTGCCAGCAGTGAACGGGGAGAGCCCCAGCATTTT. It translates to CASSERGEPQHF.

V and J are TRBV2 and TRBJ2-7, with D uncertain. With 6 bases removed from V and 5 bases from J, the gap between germline ends came to 8 bases. The germline CDR1 and CDR2 sequences are SNHLY and FYNNEI. The CDR3 extends over 11 amino acids. CDR3 bases: TGTGCCAGCAGACAGTACGACGAGCAGTACTTC. It is translated as CASRQYDEQYF.

The V gene is TRBV6-2 or TRBV6-3, the J gene TRBJ2-7; a possible D gene is TRBD1 (6 bases). Germline CDR1 is MNHEY and CDR2 is SVGEGT. The CDR3 totals 14 residues. V was clipped by 2 bases and J by 3 bases, with 11 bases between them. CDR3 DNA: TGTGCCAGCAGTTACCGGGACACGGACTACGAGCAGTACTTC. This codes for CASSYRDTDYEQYF.

The chain joins TRBV6-5 to TRBJ2-1; no clear D gene. The CDR3 length is 12 residues. Germline loops: CDR1 MNHEY, CDR2 SVGAGI. V shed 4 bases and J shed 15 bases, with 16 bases lying between them. CDR3 in amino acids: CASSSLNLLLFF. The CDR3 DNA reads as TGTGCCAGCAGTTCCCTAAACCTCCTCCTGTTCTTC.

V gene TRBV15 combines with J gene TRBJ1-2, with D tentatively TRBD1 (5 bases). CDR3 length equals 17 residues. Trimming removed 0 bases at V and 0 bases at J, with 14 bases between. From germline, CDR1 is LNHNV and CDR2 YYDKDF (reference sequence). CDR3 region: CATSRDSDSFPNYGYTF. CDR3 in DNA: TGTGCCACCAGCAGAGACTCCGACAGCTTCCCTAACTATGGCTACACCTTC.

The J gene is TRBJ2-2, the V gene TRBV27; 9 bases are a match to TRBD2. The V and J ends lost 4 bases and 5 bases, in that order; junction bases with no gene match: 5. This CDR3 has 15 residues. The germline V gene encodes CDR1 MNHEY and CDR2 SMNVEV (reference sequence). CDR3 amino acids: CASSSAGGRTGELFF. CDR3 coding DNA: TGTGCCAGCAGTTCAGCGGGGGGCCGGACCGGGGAGCTGTTTTTT.

The chain is built from TRBV5-6 and TRBJ2-3; D is ambiguous. Germline loops: CDR1 SGHDT, CDR2 YYEEEE. The CDR3 covers 14 residues. The V and J ends lost 0 bases and 1 base respectively, with 6 bases between them. This chain's CDR3 is CASSLDVGTDTQYF. CDR3 bases: TGTGCCAGCAGCTTGGATGTTGGCACAGATACGCAGTATTTT.

This chain connects TRBV18 to TRBJ1-1, with TRBD1 matching 8 bases. The V gene end was trimmed by 2 bases and the J gene end by 4 bases; junction bases not matched to a gene: 9. This CDR3 is built from 16 residues. Germline CDR1 and CDR2: KGHSH and LQKENI. The chain's CDR3 is CASSPAQGVLSTEAFF. CDR3 bases: TGTGCCAGCTCACCAGCACAGGGGGTTTTGAGCACTGAAGCTTTCTTT.

CDR3 bases: TGTGCCAGCAGCCCCGGGACAGGGGGTGATGGCTACACCTTC. Translating it yields CASSPGTGGDGYTF. The rearrangement links TRBV3-1 (or the pseudogene TRBV3-2) to TRBJ1-2, with 11 bases that match TRBD1. J gave up 6 bases and V 4 bases, and 4 bases lay outside the gene matches. Germline lookup yields CDR1 LGHDT and CDR2 YNNKEL (reference sequence). This CDR3 has 14 amino acids.

This sequence joins TRBV19 and TRBJ1-6, with 8 bases matching TRBD1. The CDR3 totals 16 residues. Germline V lookup: CDR1 LNHDA, CDR2 SQIVND (reference sequence). With 3 bases clipped from V and 4 bases from J, the junction kept 5 bases outside the gene matches. DNA of the CDR3: TGTGCCAGTAGTATGGGGGACAGGTTGTATAATTCACCCCTCCACTTT. It encodes CASSMGDRLYNSPLHF.

Relative to its sample, this clone is hyperexpanded (1% or more). The chain combines TRBV3-1 (or the pseudogene TRBV3-2) with TRBJ1-1, with 9 bases matching TRBD1. The CDR3 runs 14 residues. Germline trimming cut 2 bases from V and 5 bases from J; bases unmatched to any gene: 3. Germline V lookup: CDR1 LGHDT, CDR2 YNNKEL (reference sequence). CDR3 nucleotide sequence: TGTGCCAGCAGCCAACCGACAGGGGGGACTGAAGCTTTCTTT. The encoded protein is CASSQPTGGTEAFF.

This clone was recorded only once. This chain connects TRBV7-8 to TRBJ1-5; 8 bases are a match to TRBD1. The CDR3 is made up of 17 amino acids. The junction had 9 bases not matched to a gene; V was cut back by 0 bases and J by 5 bases. Germline CDR1 SGHVS, CDR2 FQNEAQ. The chain's CDR3 is CASSLARTGLGDQPQHF. The CDR3 DNA follows: TGTGCCAGCAGCTTAGCCCGGACAGGGTTGGGCGATCAGCCCCAGCATTTT.

This clone was counted between two and nine times. The chain employs TRBV18 and TRBJ2-3; D unclear. Germline CDR1 and CDR2: KGHSH and LQKENI. The CDR3 sequence is 11 residues long. Trimming removed 4 bases at V and 6 bases at J, with 5 bases between. CDR3 sequence reads: CASSLEDTQYF. In DNA form, the CDR3 reads TGTGCCAGCTCACTGGAGGATACGCAGTATTTT.

J is TRBJ2-5 and V is TRBV12-5; 10 nucleotides line up with TRBD1. This CDR3 has 16 amino acids. Trimming at V came to 1 base and at J to 4 bases, leaving 6 bases not matched to a gene. From germline, CDR1 is LGHNT and CDR2 FRNRAP. This CDR3 reads CASGLGIRDRGETQYF. As DNA, the CDR3 is TGTGCTAGTGGTTTGGGGATCCGGGACAGGGGAGAGACCCAGTACTTC.

The gene calls are TRBV6-5 and TRBJ2-1; 7 bases line up with TRBD1. After removal of 7 bases from V and 5 bases from J, the junction contained 11 bases not matched to a gene. Germline V gene data show CDR1 as MNHEY and CDR2 as SVGAGI. The CDR3 contains 15 residues. CDR3 DNA sequence: TGTGCCAGCACCCCCGGGGAGACAGGGAACAATGAGCAGTTCTTC. This gives the protein CASTPGETGNNEQFF.

This chain connects TRBV3-1 (or the pseudogene TRBV3-2) to TRBJ2-3; TRBD1 matches at 8 bases. The CDR3 consists of 16 residues. Germline lookup yields CDR1 LGHDT and CDR2 YNNKEL (reference sequence). Losses at the gene ends were 1 base for V and 6 bases for J; bases not matched to a gene: 9. The CDR3 nucleotides read TGTGCCAGCAGCCAAGGTCGATGGCGGGACAGGGATACGCAGTATTTT. Its protein product is CASSQGRWRDRDTQYF.

This clone has a single count. The chain joins TRBV11-2 to TRBJ1-1, with D unresolved. The CDR3 covers 13 residues. Germline V gene data show CDR1 as SGHAT and CDR2 as FQNNGV. The ends were cut back, 5 bases at V and 2 bases at J, with 9 bases in the middle. The CDR3 coding sequence is TGTGCCAGCAGCCCTTGGGAAAACACTGAAGCTTTCTTT. This sequence encodes CASSPWENTEAFF.

This clone has a single count. The CDR3 DNA reads as TGTGCCAGCAGTCCCAGGCAGACTAGCGGGAGGTACGAGCAGTACTTC. Its translation is CASSPRQTSGRYEQYF. The chain employs TRBV5-5 and TRBJ2-7; TRBD2 matches 13 bases. With V trimmed by 5 bases and J by 4 bases, 9 bases remained unmatched. The germline V gene has CDR1 SGHKS and CDR2 YYEKEE (reference sequence). The CDR3 totals 16 residues.

V and J are TRBV18 and TRBJ2-7; maybe TRBD2 (6 bases). Germline V gives CDR1 KGHSH, CDR2 LQKENI. The CDR3 loop spans 13 amino acids. With 3 bases removed from V and 4 bases from J, the gap between germline ends came to 10 bases. As DNA, the CDR3 is TGTGCCAGCTCACCGGTCGCGGGGTACGAGCAGTACTTC. It yields the protein CASSPVAGYEQYF.

This clone is deemed medium-sized. This chain's CDR3 is CSVLGTLGYTF. The CDR3 DNA reads as TGCAGCGTCCTGGGGACGTTGGGCTACACCTTC. The chain joins TRBV29-1 to TRBJ1-2; D is perhaps TRBD1 (5 bases). CDR1 and CDR2 (germline): SQVTM, ANQGSEA. This CDR3 comprises 11 residues. V dropped 6 bases and J dropped 8 bases, with 13 bases sitting between them.

In this sample, this clone turned up a few times. The rearrangement joins TRBV3-1 (or the pseudogene TRBV3-2) to TRBJ1-1; TRBD1 is a possible D gene (6 bases). The germline V gene has CDR1 LGHDT and CDR2 YNNKEL (reference sequence). The CDR3 totals 16 residues. Trimming cost V 0 bases and J 1 base, with 12 bases left between them. The DNA of the CDR3 is TGTGCCAGCAGCCAAGAGCCTGGAGGGGGGAACACTGAAGCTTTCTTT. It translates to CASSQEPGGGNTEAFF.